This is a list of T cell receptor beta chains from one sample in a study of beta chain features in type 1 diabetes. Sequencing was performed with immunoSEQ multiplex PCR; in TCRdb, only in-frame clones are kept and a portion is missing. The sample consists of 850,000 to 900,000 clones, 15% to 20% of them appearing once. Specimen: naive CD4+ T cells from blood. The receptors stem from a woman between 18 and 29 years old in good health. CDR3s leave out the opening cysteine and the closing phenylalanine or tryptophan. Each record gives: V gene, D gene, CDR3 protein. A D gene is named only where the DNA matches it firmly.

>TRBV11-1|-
ASSPQISYEQY
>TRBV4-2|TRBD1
ASSQTGVAPYGYT
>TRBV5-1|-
ASSSGVSYNEQF
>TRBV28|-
ASKEGASNEQF
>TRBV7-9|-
ASSLDGGRGYT
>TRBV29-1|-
SVLVQGMVNTEAF
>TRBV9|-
ASSVGWLAGYNEQF
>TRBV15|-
ATSRGGVGYT
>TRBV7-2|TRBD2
ASSLELATQY
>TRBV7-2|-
ASSLTKLSRAGANVLT
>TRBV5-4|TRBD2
ASRWRGAGTDTQY
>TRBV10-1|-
ASSSQRKETQY
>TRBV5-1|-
ASSLGGGSTDTQY
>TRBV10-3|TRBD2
AITQTSGSTDTQY
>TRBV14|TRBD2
ASSPGLAGVGELF
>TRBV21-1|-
ASSKASLRMCSGNTIY
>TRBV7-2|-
ASSSWRGTQY
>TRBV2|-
ASSERTANYGYT
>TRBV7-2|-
ASSLGSGTDTQY
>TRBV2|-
ASRSRQGGLYEQY
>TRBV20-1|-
SARRETQY
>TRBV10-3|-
AISVDNYEQY
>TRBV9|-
ASSVTSGQFSGNTIY
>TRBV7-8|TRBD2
ASSWGASGPQETQY